One sample yielded the 22 T cell receptor beta chains listed below, sequenced in a study of cytomegalovirus exposure and HLA in healthy donors (dated by TCRdb to the late 2010s). Library creation used the immunoSEQ multiplex PCR assay. The clones in this table, taken by TCRdb from immuneACCESS, are in-frame only. Not every clone is retained; where verified, under half of the shortfall comes from an unresolved V gene, and the cause of the rest is unknown. This sample lists some 140,000 clones; 70% to 90% were detected once. Approximately 3% of the sample lies in the top ten. The sample taken for sequencing was PBMCs. The receptors were sampled from a man younger than 35 in good health and CMV-seronegative.

The chain uses TRBV6-1 and TRBJ2-3; 8 nucleotides agree with TRBD1. In germline, CDR1 is MNHNS, CDR2 SASEGT. This CDR3 is built from 14 residues. Trimming cost V 10 bases and J 4 bases; bases outside gene matches: 10. This CDR3 reads CATNQGAVADTQYF. In DNA form, the CDR3 reads TGTGCCACAAATCAGGGGGCAGTGGCAGATACGCAGTATTTT.

This chain joins TRBV4-2 and TRBJ1-2, with D tentatively TRBD1 (5 bases). From germline, CDR1 is LGHNA and CDR2 YNFKEQ. V was pared by 0 bases and J by 1 base, with 18 bases between. The CDR3 is 18 residues long. CDR3: CASSQDQGAGNLNYGYTF. For the CDR3, the DNA is TGTGCCAGCAGCCAAGATCAGGGAGCGGGCAACCTTAACTATGGCTACACCTTC.

The chain recombines TRBV28 with TRBJ2-1; the match to TRBD2 covers 8 bases. The germline CDR1 and CDR2 sequences are MDHEN and SYDVKM. This CDR3 comprises 15 residues. With 3 bases clipped from V and 9 bases from J, the junction kept 10 bases outside the gene matches. The CDR3: CASSFVLAAGGEQFF. The CDR3 DNA reads TGTGCCAGCAGTTTCGTTCTAGCGGCGGGGGGTGAGCAGTTCTTC.

This clone has just a few counts. The sample contains more than one DNA sequence encoding this CDR3. The chain links TRBV6-1 to TRBJ2-1, with 9 bases matching TRBD2. Looked up from germline, CDR1 is MNHNS and CDR2 is SASEGT. Unmatched junction bases numbered 1, after V lost 0 bases and J lost 4 bases. The CDR3 spans 15 residues. In DNA, the CDR3 is TGTGCCAGCAGTGAAGCTAGCGGGAGTTACAATGAGCAGTTCTTC. Protein sequence: CASSEASGSYNEQFF.

The chain couples TRBV5-1 to TRBJ1-6, with D tentatively TRBD1 (6 bases). The V end lost 1 base, the J end lost 9 bases, and 17 bases lay between the germline ends. This CDR3 has 16 residues. Germline CDR1 is SGHRS and CDR2 is YFSETQ. The CDR3 here is CASSLTGTPVPSPLHF. DNA for the CDR3: TGCGCCAGCAGCTTGACCGGGACACCGGTTCCTTCACCCCTCCACTTT.

This clone showed up just once. V and J are TRBV5-4 and TRBJ2-1; D is undetermined. Germline-derived CDR1 and CDR2 are SGHNT and YYREEE (reference sequence). V gave up 0 bases and J gave up 7 bases, with 5 bases separating them. The length of the CDR3 is 12 residues. The DNA for the CDR3 is TGTGCCAGCAGCTTGGTCATGAATGAGCAGTTCTTC. Protein product: CASSLVMNEQFF.

This clone was seen only once. The rearrangement links TRBV4-3 to TRBJ1-1; D ambiguous. The CDR3 is made up of 14 amino acids. Trimming took off 4 bases at V and 0 bases at J, with 9 bases between the two ends. From germline, CDR1 is LGHNA and CDR2 YSLEER. CDR3 in amino acids: CASSLEFMNTEAFF. Written as DNA, the CDR3 is TGCGCCAGCAGCCTAGAGTTTATGAACACTGAAGCTTTCTTT.

The chain uses TRBV7-6 and TRBJ2-6, with 9 bases lining up with TRBD1. The CDR3 covers 17 residues. The trim removed 3 bases at V and 0 bases at J, leaving 3 bases unmatched. Germline loops: CDR1 SGHVS, CDR2 FNYEAQ. CDR3 coding DNA: TGTGCCAGCAGCTTTGGGACAGGGTACTCTGGGGCCAACGTCCTGACTTTC. Protein sequence: CASSFGTGYSGANVLTF.

V gene TRBV19 combines with J gene TRBJ2-6; D is undetermined. Germline loops: CDR1 LNHDA, CDR2 SQIVND (reference sequence). CDR3 length equals 15 residues. V was cut by 4 bases and J by 0 bases, with 7 bases left in between. The CDR3 sequence is CASSTTASGANVLTF. CDR3 nucleotides: TGTGCCAGTAGTACTACAGCCTCTGGGGCCAACGTCCTGACTTTC. Looking up the rest from reference TRBV19 and TRBJ2-6 gives the full variable domain: DGGITQSPKYLFRKEGQNVTLSCEQNLNHDAMYWYRQDPGQGLRLIYYSQIVNDFQKGDIAEGYSVSREKKESFPLTVTSAQKNPTAFYLCASSTTASGANVLTFGAGSRLTVL.

The chain has TRBV29-1 and TRBJ2-1; D not certain. Germline V gene lookup returns CDR1 SQVTM and CDR2 ANQGSEA. V shed 0 bases and J shed 1 base, with 13 bases lying between them. The CDR3 is made up of 16 amino acids. This chain's CDR3 is CSVEDPNRASYNEQFF. The CDR3 nucleotides read TGCAGCGTTGAAGATCCGAACAGAGCATCCTACAATGAGCAGTTCTTC.

The rearrangement joins TRBV18 to TRBJ1-3; 10 bases are shared with TRBD1. The germline V gene encodes CDR1 KGHSH and CDR2 LQKENI. V lost 4 bases, J lost 2 bases, and 2 bases stayed unmatched. The CDR3 extends over 15 amino acids. The CDR3: CASSRQGAAGNTIYF. The CDR3 DNA reads as TGTGCCAGCTCACGACAGGGGGCGGCTGGAAACACCATATATTTT.

V usage is TRBV5-1 and J usage is TRBJ2-1; no definite D call. The V gene's germline CDR1 is SGHRS and CDR2 YFSETQ. The CDR3 sequence is 14 residues long. V lost 1 base and J lost 4, with 9 bases in between. CDR3 in amino acids: CASSLRFGYNEQFF. DNA of the CDR3: TGCGCCAGCAGCTTGCGGTTCGGTTACAATGAGCAGTTCTTC.

The chain couples TRBV19 to TRBJ1-1; 10 bases agree with TRBD1. The germline V gene has CDR1 LNHDA and CDR2 SQIVND (reference sequence). Trimming cost V 9 bases and J 7 bases; bases outside gene matches: 8. CDR3 length: 13 amino acids. In DNA form, the CDR3 reads TGTGCCAGCCTCCGGGACAGGGGTTTTGAAGCTTTCTTT. It translates to CASLRDRGFEAFF.

The rearrangement joins TRBV27 to TRBJ2-7; D not certain. Between the trimmed V and J ends, which lost 8 bases and 2 bases, there was a span of 13 bases. There are 13 residues in the CDR3. Germline CDR1 is MNHEY and CDR2 is SMNVEV (reference sequence). The CDR3 coding sequence is TGTGCCAGCTCCTCCGGGTCAACCTACGAGCAGTACTTC. Protein: CASSSGSTYEQYF.

The CDR3: CASSPPGTEETQYF. Written as DNA, the CDR3 is TGTGCCAGCTCACCACCCGGGACAGAAGAGACCCAGTACTTC. The chain is built from TRBV18 and TRBJ2-5; TRBD1 matches 7 bases. Germline V lookup: CDR1 KGHSH, CDR2 LQKENI. The J segment lost 3 bases and the V segment lost 0 bases, leaving 1 base of the junction unmatched. This CDR3 is 14 amino acids long.

The gene calls are TRBV7-2 and TRBJ1-5; D uncertain. Per germline, CDR1 SGHTA and CDR2 FQGNSA. The V end lost 5 bases, the J end lost 4 bases, and 9 bases lay between the germline ends. The CDR3 length is 13 residues. The CDR3 nucleotides are TGTGCCAGCAGCCCACAGCGGAATCAGCCCCAGCATTTT. Translating gives CASSPQRNQPQHF.

V and J are TRBV11-2 and TRBJ2-3; a possible D gene is TRBD2 (6 bases). V lost 1 base to trimming and J lost 4 bases, with 15 bases between them. The CDR3 sequence is 16 residues long. Germline CDR1 is SGHAT and CDR2 is FQNNGV. The CDR3 region has the DNA TGTGCCAGCAGCTTAGGGCTGGCGGAGGGAGCAGATACGCAGTATTTT. Amino acid sequence: CASSLGLAEGADTQYF.

The chain couples TRBV6-1 to TRBJ1-5; 7 positions agree with TRBD1. This CDR3 has 13 amino acids. Germline V lookup: CDR1 MNHNS, CDR2 SASEGT. J was trimmed by 9 bases and V by 8 bases; bases with no gene match: 10. CDR3 loop: CASETGPGVPQHF. DNA for the CDR3: TGTGCCAGCGAGACAGGGCCCGGTGTGCCCCAGCATTTT.

V is TRBV6-5 and J is TRBJ1-1; D is uncertain. Germline V gene data show CDR1 as MNHEY and CDR2 as SVGAGI. Trimming left V 6 bases short and J 6 bases short, with 14 bases between. The CDR3 is made up of 13 amino acids. The CDR3 is CASSLESYAEAFF. The CDR3, as DNA: TGTGCCAGCAGCCTCGAGAGCTACGCTGAAGCTTTCTTT.

This chain uses TRBV6-6 with TRBJ2-7; 8 bases map to TRBD2. Losses at the gene ends were 7 bases for V and 6 bases for J; bases not matched to a gene: 11. Germline V CDR1 and CDR2: MNHNY, SVGAGI (reference sequence). The CDR3 sequence is 14 residues long. Here the CDR3 reads CASINSGMYSEQYF. The CDR3 nucleotides read TGTGCCAGCATCAATAGCGGGATGTACTCCGAGCAGTACTTC.

The chain couples TRBV6-5 to TRBJ2-7, with 7 bases that match TRBD2. CDR1 MNHEY and CDR2 SVGAGI come from the germline V gene. The CDR3 extends over 15 amino acids. V dropped 0 bases and J dropped 2; count of bases not matched to a gene: 4. Written as DNA, the CDR3 is TGTGCCAGCAGTTACTCTGGGGAGGGCCCCTACGAGCAGTACTTC. This codes for CASSYSGEGPYEQYF.

V and J are TRBV19 and TRBJ2-7; TRBD2 is a possible D gene (6 bases). The CDR3 covers 12 residues. CDR1 is LNHDA, CDR2 SQIVND, per germline (reference sequence). The ends were cut back, 6 bases at V and 6 bases at J, with 12 bases in the middle. The CDR3 loop is CASSPMGGEQYF. The CDR3 DNA sequence: TGTGCCAGTAGCCCAATGGGGGGCGAGCAGTACTTC.